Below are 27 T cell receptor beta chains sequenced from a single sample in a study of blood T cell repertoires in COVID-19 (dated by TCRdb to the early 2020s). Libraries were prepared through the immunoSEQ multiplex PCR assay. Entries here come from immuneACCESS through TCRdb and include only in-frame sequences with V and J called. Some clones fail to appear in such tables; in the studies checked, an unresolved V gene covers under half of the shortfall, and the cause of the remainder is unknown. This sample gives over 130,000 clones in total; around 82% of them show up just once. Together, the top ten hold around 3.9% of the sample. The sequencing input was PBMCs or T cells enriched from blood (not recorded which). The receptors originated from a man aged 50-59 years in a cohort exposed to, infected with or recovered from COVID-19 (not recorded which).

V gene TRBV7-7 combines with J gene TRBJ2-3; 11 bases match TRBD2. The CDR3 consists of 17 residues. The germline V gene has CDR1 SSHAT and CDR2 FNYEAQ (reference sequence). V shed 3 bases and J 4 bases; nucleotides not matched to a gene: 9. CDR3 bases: TGTGCCAGCAGCTTCCGGCCACCGGGACTAGCGGCAGATACGCAGTATTTT. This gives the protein CASSFRPPGLAADTQYF.

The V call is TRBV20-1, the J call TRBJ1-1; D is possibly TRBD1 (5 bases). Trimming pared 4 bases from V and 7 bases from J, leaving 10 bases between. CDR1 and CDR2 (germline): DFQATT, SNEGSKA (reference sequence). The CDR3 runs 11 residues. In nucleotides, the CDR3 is TGCAGTGCTAAAGGGACTTATGAAGCTTTCTTT. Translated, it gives CSAKGTYEAFF.

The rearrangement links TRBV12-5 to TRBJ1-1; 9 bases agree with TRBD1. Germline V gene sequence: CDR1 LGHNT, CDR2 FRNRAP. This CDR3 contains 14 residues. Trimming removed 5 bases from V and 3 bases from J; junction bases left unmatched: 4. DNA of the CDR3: TGTGCTAGTGGTCCCCGACAGGGGGACACTGAAGCTTTCTTT. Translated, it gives CASGPRQGDTEAFF.

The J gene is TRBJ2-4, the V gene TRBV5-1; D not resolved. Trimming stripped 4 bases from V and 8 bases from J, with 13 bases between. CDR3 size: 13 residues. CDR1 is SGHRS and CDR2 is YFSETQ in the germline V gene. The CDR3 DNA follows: TGCGCCAGCAGCGCTTCAGCGATGGACATTCAGTACTTC. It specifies CASSASAMDIQYF. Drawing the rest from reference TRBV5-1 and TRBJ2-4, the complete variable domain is KAGVTQTPRYLIKTRGQQVTLSCSPISGHRSVSWYQQTPGQGLQFLFEYFSETQRNKGNFPGRFSGRQFSNSRSEMNVSTLELGDSALYLCASSASAMDIQYFGAGTRLSVL.

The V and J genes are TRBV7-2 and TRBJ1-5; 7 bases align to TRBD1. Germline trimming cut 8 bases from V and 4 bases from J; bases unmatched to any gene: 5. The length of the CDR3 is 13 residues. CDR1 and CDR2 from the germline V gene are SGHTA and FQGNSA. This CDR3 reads CASGYRGNQPQHF. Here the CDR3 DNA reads TGTGCCAGCGGCTACAGGGGAAATCAGCCCCAGCATTTT.

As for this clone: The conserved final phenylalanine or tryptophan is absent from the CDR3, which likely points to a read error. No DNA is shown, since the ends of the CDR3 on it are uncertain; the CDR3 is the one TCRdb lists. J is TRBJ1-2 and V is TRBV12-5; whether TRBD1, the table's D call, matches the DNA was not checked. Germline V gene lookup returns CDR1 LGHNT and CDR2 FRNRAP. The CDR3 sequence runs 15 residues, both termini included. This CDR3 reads CASGLDASGTGGGQV.

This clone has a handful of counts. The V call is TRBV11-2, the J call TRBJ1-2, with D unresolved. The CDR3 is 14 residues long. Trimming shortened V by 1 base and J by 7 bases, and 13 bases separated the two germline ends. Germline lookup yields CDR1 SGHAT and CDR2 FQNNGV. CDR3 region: CASSLGTSVGGYTF. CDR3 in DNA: TGTGCCAGCAGCTTAGGGACTTCCGTCGGTGGCTACACCTTC.

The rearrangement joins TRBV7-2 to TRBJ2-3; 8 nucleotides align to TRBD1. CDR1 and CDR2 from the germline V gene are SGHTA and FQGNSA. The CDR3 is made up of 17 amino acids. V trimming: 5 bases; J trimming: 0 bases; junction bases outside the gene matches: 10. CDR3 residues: CASSPPGQGSSTDTQYF. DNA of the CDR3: TGTGCCAGCAGCCCCCCCGGACAGGGCAGTAGCACAGATACGCAGTATTTT.

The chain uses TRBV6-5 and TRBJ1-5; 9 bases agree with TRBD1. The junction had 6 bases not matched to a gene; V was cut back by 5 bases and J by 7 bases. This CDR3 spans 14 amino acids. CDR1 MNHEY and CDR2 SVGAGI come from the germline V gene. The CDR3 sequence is CASSPGDRAQPQHF. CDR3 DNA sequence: TGTGCCAGCAGTCCCGGGGACAGGGCCCAGCCCCAGCATTTT.

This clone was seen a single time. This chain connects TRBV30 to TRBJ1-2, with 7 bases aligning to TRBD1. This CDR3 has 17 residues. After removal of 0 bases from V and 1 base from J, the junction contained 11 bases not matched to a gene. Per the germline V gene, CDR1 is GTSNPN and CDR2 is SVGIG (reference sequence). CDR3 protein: CAWSVGTAGGINYGYTF. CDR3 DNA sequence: TGTGCCTGGAGTGTAGGCACGGCAGGGGGAATTAACTATGGCTACACCTTC.

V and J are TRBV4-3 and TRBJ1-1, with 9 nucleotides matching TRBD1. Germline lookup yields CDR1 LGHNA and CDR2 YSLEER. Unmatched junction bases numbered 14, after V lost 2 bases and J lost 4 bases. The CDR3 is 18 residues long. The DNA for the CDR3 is TGCGCCAGCAGCCAAAAACCCGGGACAGGGAATCGGGGCACTGAAGCTTTCTTT. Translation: CASSQKPGTGNRGTEAFF.

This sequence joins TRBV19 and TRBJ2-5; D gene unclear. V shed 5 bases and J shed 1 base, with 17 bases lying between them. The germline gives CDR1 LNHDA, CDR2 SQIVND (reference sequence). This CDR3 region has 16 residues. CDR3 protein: CASSQYSLSLQETQYF. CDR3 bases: TGTGCCAGTAGTCAATACTCCCTAAGCCTCCAAGAGACCCAGTACTTC.

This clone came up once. CDR3 nucleotide sequence: TGTGCCAGTAGTATAGAATCCGGGAACACTGAAGCTTTCTTT. It translates to CASSIESGNTEAFF. The rearrangement uses TRBV19 and TRBJ1-1; no clear D. V lost 0 bases and J lost 1, with 6 bases in between. CDR1 is LNHDA, CDR2 SQIVND, per germline (reference sequence). This CDR3 spans 14 amino acids.

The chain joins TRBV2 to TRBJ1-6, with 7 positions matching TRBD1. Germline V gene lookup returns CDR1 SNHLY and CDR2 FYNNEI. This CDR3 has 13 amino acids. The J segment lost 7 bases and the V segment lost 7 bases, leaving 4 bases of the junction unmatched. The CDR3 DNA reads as TGTGCCAGCAAAGGGACAGTGAATTCACCCCTCCACTTT. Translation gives CASKGTVNSPLHF.

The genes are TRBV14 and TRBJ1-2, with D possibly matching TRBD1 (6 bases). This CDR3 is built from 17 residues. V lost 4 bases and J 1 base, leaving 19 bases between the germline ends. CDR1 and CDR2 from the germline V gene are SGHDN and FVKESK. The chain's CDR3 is CASSRTPTGSVNYGYTF. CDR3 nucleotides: TGTGCCAGCAGCCGCACCCCTACAGGGAGCGTTAACTATGGCTACACCTTC.

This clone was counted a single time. CDR3 residues: CSVGRGGGADTQYF. The CDR3, as DNA: TGCAGCGTTGGGAGAGGGGGTGGTGCGGATACGCAGTATTTT. This sequence joins TRBV29-1 and TRBJ2-3; D might be TRBD1 (6 bases). The CDR3 is 14 amino acids. CDR1 is SQVTM and CDR2 is ANQGSEA in the germline V gene. V gave up 4 bases and J gave up 6 bases, with 17 bases separating them.

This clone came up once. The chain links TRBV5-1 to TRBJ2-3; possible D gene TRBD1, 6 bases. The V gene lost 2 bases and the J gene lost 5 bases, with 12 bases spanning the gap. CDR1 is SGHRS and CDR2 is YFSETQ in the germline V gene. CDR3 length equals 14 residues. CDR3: CASSLRTEGDTQYF. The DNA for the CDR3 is TGCGCCAGCAGCTTACGGACAGAGGGAGATACGCAGTATTTT.

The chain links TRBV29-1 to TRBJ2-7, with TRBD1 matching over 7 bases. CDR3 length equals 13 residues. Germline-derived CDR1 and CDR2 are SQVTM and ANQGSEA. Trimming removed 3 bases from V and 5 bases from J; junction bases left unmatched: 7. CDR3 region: CSVDAGTDNEQYF. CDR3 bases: TGCAGCGTTGACGCCGGGACAGATAACGAGCAGTACTTC.

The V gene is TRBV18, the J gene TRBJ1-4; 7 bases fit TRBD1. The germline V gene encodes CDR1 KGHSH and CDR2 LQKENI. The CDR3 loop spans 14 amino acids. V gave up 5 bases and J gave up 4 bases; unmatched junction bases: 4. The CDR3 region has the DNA TGTGCCAGCTCAGGACAGGAAAGTAATGAAAAACTGTTTTTT. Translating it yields CASSGQESNEKLFF.

This CDR3 reads CASRGGGYNEQFF. The CDR3 DNA is TGTGCCAGCAGAGGGGGGGGCTACAATGAGCAGTTCTTC. This chain joins TRBV28 and TRBJ2-1; D is possibly TRBD2 (7 bases). The CDR3 runs 13 residues. The V gene lost 6 bases and the J gene lost 3 bases, with 9 bases spanning the gap. In germline, CDR1 is MDHEN, CDR2 SYDVKM.

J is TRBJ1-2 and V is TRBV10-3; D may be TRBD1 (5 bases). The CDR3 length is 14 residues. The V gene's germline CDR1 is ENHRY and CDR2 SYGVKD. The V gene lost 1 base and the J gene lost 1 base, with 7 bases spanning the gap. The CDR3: CAISEWGSNYGYTF. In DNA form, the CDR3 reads TGTGCCATCAGTGAGTGGGGCAGTAACTATGGCTACACCTTC.

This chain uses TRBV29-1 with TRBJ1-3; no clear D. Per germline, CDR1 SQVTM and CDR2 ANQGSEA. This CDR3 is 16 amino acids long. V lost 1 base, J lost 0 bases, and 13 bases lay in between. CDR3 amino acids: CSVEGSQASSGNTIYF. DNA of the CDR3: TGCAGCGTTGAAGGGTCGCAGGCGAGCTCTGGAAACACCATATATTTT.

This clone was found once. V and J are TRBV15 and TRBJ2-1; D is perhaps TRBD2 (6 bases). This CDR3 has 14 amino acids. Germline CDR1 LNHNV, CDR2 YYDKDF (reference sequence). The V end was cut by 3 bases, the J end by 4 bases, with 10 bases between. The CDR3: CATSRGGVYNEQFF. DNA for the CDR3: TGTGCCACCAGCAGGGGGGGAGTTTACAATGAGCAGTTCTTC.

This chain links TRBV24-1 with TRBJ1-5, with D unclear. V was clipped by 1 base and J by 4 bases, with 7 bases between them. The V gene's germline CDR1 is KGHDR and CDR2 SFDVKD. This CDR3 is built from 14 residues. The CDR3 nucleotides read TGTGCCACCAGTGATTTTGGCTCTAATCAGCCCCAGCATTTT. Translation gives CATSDFGSNQPQHF.

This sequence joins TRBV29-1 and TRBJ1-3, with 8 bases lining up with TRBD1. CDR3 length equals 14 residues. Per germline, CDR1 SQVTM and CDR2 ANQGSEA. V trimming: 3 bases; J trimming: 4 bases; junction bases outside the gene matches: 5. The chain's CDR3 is CSVDMDREGNTIYF. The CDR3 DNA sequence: TGCAGCGTTGACATGGACAGGGAGGGAAACACCATATATTTT.

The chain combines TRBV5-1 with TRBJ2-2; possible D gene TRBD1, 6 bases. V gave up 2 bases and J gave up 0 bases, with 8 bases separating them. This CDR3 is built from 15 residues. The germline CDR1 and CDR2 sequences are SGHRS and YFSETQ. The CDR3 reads CASSFGTSNTGELFF. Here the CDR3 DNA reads TGCGCCAGCAGCTTCGGGACATCGAACACCGGGGAGCTGTTTTTT.

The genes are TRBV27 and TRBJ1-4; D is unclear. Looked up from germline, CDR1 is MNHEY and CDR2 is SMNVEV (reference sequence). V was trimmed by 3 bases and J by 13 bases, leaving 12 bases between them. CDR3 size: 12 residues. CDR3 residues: CASSFRQALLFF. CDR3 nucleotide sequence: TGTGCCAGCAGTTTCCGACAAGCCTTACTGTTTTTT.